This TCR beta chain was found in a study of beta chain features in type 1 diabetes. Germline V CDR1 and CDR2: MRHNA, SNTAGT. The CDR3 loop spans 15 amino acids. The J segment lost 1 base and the V segment lost 8 bases, leaving 11 bases of the junction unmatched. This clone was seen only a few times. Sequencing targeted expressed TCRB transcripts, as all isolated RNA had been reverse transcribed. Generated by immunoSEQ multiplex PCR, the TCRdb table keeps only in-frame clones and is missing some. Of about 140,000 clones listed, roughly 9.3% are singletons. What was sequenced was central memory CD4+ T cells from blood. The V gene is TRBV6-4, the J gene TRBJ2-7, with TRBD2 matching over 7 bases. The receptor's source is a woman aged 40 to 49 in good health. The chain's CDR3 is CASPLGRALSYEQYF. The CDR3, as DNA: TGTGCCAGCCCGTTGGGGAGGGCCCTTTCCTACGAGCAGTACTTC.